The 27 T cell receptor beta chains reported below all come from one sample, sequenced in a study of shared T cell receptors in the human thymus. Clones were read by immunoSEQ multiplex PCR, and TCRdb kept only the in-frame ones, dropping some. The table shows around 730,000 clones, with approximately 85% occurring only once. The same sample was also used in a study of human thymus T cells.

The sequenced sample consisted of thymocytes. These receptors all stem from a girl under two years old with a congenital heart defect.

The rearrangement uses TRBV5-1 and TRBJ1-2; a possible D gene is TRBD1 (5 bases). Trimming took 7 bases from V and 3 from J, leaving 10 bases between them. The length of the CDR3 is 12 residues. Germline V lookup: CDR1 SGHRS, CDR2 YFSETQ. CDR3 sequence reads: CASRVRDYGYTF. The CDR3 DNA is TGCGCCAGCCGGGTCAGGGACTATGGCTACACCTTC.

V usage is TRBV4-2 and J usage is TRBJ2-5, with TRBD2 matching 13 bases. The CDR3 sequence is 19 residues long. Germline V gene sequence: CDR1 LGHNA, CDR2 YNFKEQ. Germline trimming cut 0 bases from V and 1 base from J; bases unmatched to any gene: 8. CDR3 sequence reads: CASSQDSGLAGATQETQYF. Written as DNA, the CDR3 is TGTGCCAGCAGCCAAGACTCCGGACTAGCGGGGGCCACCCAAGAGACCCAGTACTTC.

The chain carries TRBV5-1 and TRBJ2-7; 8 bases align to TRBD1. Germline V gene lookup returns CDR1 SGHRS and CDR2 YFSETQ. The CDR3 is 17 amino acids. Trimming removed 2 bases from V and 3 bases from J; junction bases left unmatched: 13. The CDR3 coding sequence is TGCGCCAGCAGCTTTGACAGGGGTGATCTTGGGTTCTACGAGCAGTACTTC. Residues: CASSFDRGDLGFYEQYF. Together with reference TRBV5-1 and TRBJ2-7, the CDR3 gives the full variable domain: KAGVTQTPRYLIKTRGQQVTLSCSPISGHRSVSWYQQTPGQGLQFLFEYFSETQRNKGNFPGRFSGRQFSNSRSEMNVSTLELGDSALYLCASSFDRGDLGFYEQYFGPGTRLTVT.

The chain employs TRBV10-3 and TRBJ1-2, with 8 positions matching TRBD1. The ends lost 4 bases at V and 2 bases at J; junction bases unmatched: 12. The CDR3 contains 17 residues. Germline-derived CDR1 and CDR2 are ENHRY and SYGVKD. The CDR3 DNA is TGTGCCATCAGTGCTGGGGACAGGAGGGATTTCAACTATGGCTACACCTTC. Protein: CAISAGDRRDFNYGYTF.

The rearrangement joins TRBV27 to TRBJ2-2, with 8 bases matching TRBD1. V shed 6 bases and J 2 bases; nucleotides not matched to a gene: 2. Germline V gene sequence: CDR1 MNHEY, CDR2 SMNVEV (reference sequence). The CDR3 is 14 amino acids. CDR3 in DNA: TGTGCCAGCAGGGGACAGGCCAACACCGGGGAGCTGTTTTTT. It codes for CASRGQANTGELFF.

J is TRBJ2-7 and V is TRBV27; TRBD1 matches 7 bases. From germline, CDR1 is MNHEY and CDR2 SMNVEV (reference sequence). The V and J ends lost 7 bases and 4 bases, in that order; junction bases with no gene match: 19. This CDR3 has 17 residues. The CDR3 is CASMGQPHQNRFYEQYF. Here the CDR3 DNA reads TGTGCCAGCATGGGACAGCCCCATCAAAACAGATTTTACGAGCAGTACTTC.

This chain joins TRBV5-6 and TRBJ2-3; D gene uncertain. Between the trimmed V and J ends, which lost 3 bases and 2 bases, there was a span of 13 bases. This CDR3 spans 15 amino acids. Germline loops: CDR1 SGHDT, CDR2 YYEEEE. The CDR3 DNA reads as TGTGCCAGCAGCTGGGCCTTGGGCTCCACAGATACGCAGTATTTT. It is translated as CASSWALGSTDTQYF.

This CDR3 reads CASSLIQGPLENTEAFF. CDR3 DNA: TGTGCCAGCAGCTTGATCCAGGGGCCTTTAGAAAACACTGAAGCTTTCTTT. The J gene is TRBJ1-1, the V gene TRBV5-6, with D tentatively TRBD1 (6 bases). Germline V gene lookup returns CDR1 SGHDT and CDR2 YYEEEE. V was shortened by 1 base and J by 2 bases, with 18 bases between the two germline ends. The CDR3 is 17 residues long.

Regarding this clone: This sample also contains other DNA sequences that code for the same CDR3. The chain recombines TRBV5-1 with TRBJ1-1; D is unresolved. The CDR3 has 13 amino acids. From germline, CDR1 is SGHRS and CDR2 YFSETQ. V gave up 2 bases and J gave up 2 bases, with 7 bases separating them. CDR3 bases: TGCGCCAGCAGCTTAACAGCAAACACTGAAGCTTTCTTT. Its protein product is CASSLTANTEAFF.

This rearrangement joins TRBV19 to TRBJ1-2; 7 bases match TRBD1. CDR3 length: 16 amino acids. The germline V gene has CDR1 LNHDA and CDR2 SQIVND (reference sequence). With V trimmed by 5 bases and J by 5 bases, 14 bases remained unmatched. The CDR3 reads CASSLTSPTGSYGYTF. In nucleotides, the CDR3 is TGTGCCAGTAGTTTAACCAGCCCGACAGGGAGTTATGGCTACACCTTC.

The chain employs TRBV19 and TRBJ1-1, with a tentative D call TRBD1 (6 bases). The germline V and J ends were trimmed by 6 bases and 2 bases, with 25 bases remaining between them. CDR1 is LNHDA and CDR2 is SQIVND in the germline V gene (reference sequence). CDR3 length: 18 amino acids. The CDR3 loop is CASRWRSGTSESNTEAFF. CDR3 coding DNA: TGTGCCAGTAGATGGAGGAGCGGGACATCCGAATCCAACACTGAAGCTTTCTTT. Variable domain in full (rest from reference TRBV19 and TRBJ1-1): DGGITQSPKYLFRKEGQNVTLSCEQNLNHDAMYWYRQDPGQGLRLIYYSQIVNDFQKGDIAEGYSVSREKKESFPLTVTSAQKNPTAFYLCASRWRSGTSESNTEAFFGQGTRLTVV.

The V and J genes are TRBV20-1 and TRBJ2-3; the match to TRBD1 covers 7 bases. Germline V CDR1 and CDR2: DFQATT, SNEGSKA (reference sequence). The CDR3 has 11 residues. V shed 7 bases, J shed 14 bases, and the junction held 12 bases outside the gene matches. As DNA, the CDR3 is TGCAGTGGTCTCGACAGGGAAGTTATGTATTTT. It specifies CSGLDREVMYF.

This rearrangement joins TRBV7-2 to TRBJ1-1; D not resolved. This CDR3 spans 13 amino acids. V was trimmed by 4 bases and J by 5 bases, leaving 11 bases between them. CDR1 and CDR2 (germline): SGHTA, FQGNSA. The chain's CDR3 is CASSSGAGTEAFF. CDR3 DNA: TGTGCCAGCAGCTCGGGCGCGGGGACTGAAGCTTTCTTT. Using reference TRBV7-2 and TRBJ1-1 for the parts outside the CDR3, the full variable domain is GAGVSQSPSNKVTEKGKDVELRCDPISGHTALYWYRQSLGQGLEFLIYFQGNSAPDKSGLPSDRFSAERTGGSVSTLTIQRTQQEDSAVYLCASSSGAGTEAFFGQGTRLTVV.

The chain couples TRBV27 to TRBJ1-5, with TRBD1 matching 10 bases. V was pared by 4 bases and J by 3 bases, with 6 bases of the junction left unmatched. CDR1 and CDR2 (germline): MNHEY, SMNVEV (reference sequence). The CDR3 extends over 16 amino acids. CDR3 loop: CASSSVGTGDNQPQHF. For the CDR3, the DNA is TGTGCCAGCAGTTCGGTAGGGACAGGGGACAATCAGCCCCAGCATTTT.

A word on this clone: Other DNA sequences from this sample encode an identical CDR3 as well. The gene calls are TRBV5-6 and TRBJ1-6; D may be TRBD1 (6 bases). The CDR3 extends over 14 amino acids. CDR1 and CDR2 (germline): SGHDT, YYEEEE. Trimming cost V 0 bases and J 7 bases, with 8 bases left between them. This chain's CDR3 is CASSLDRANSPLHF. For the CDR3, the DNA is TGTGCCAGCAGCTTGGACAGGGCCAATTCACCCCTCCACTTT.

The chain combines TRBV5-1 with TRBJ1-1; 7 bases are shared with TRBD1. Germline CDR1 is SGHRS and CDR2 is YFSETQ. The V gene end was trimmed by 4 bases and the J gene end by 3 bases; junction bases not matched to a gene: 12. This CDR3 is 16 amino acids long. CDR3 amino acids: CASSIRDRRVDTEAFF. The CDR3 nucleotides are TGCGCCAGCAGCATACGGGACAGAAGGGTGGACACTGAAGCTTTCTTT.

The chain carries TRBV6-8 and TRBJ1-1; D gene ambiguous. There are 13 residues in the CDR3. Per the germline V gene, CDR1 is MNHGY and CDR2 is SAAAGT. V was cut by 5 bases and J by 4 bases, with 11 bases left in between. CDR3 amino acids: CASSTPRGTEAFF. The DNA of the CDR3 is TGTGCCAGCAGTACCCCCCGAGGCACTGAAGCTTTCTTT.

Of note for this clone: The junction differs from germline at one of its ends, possibly a read error. This chain uses TRBV29-1 with TRBJ1-2; possible D gene TRBD1, 6 bases. This CDR3 contains 14 residues. CDR1 and CDR2 from the germline V gene are SQVTM and ANQGSEA. The CDR3 loop reads CSVVVHRDGPTTTF. The CDR3 coding sequence is TGCAGCGTTGTTGTCCACAGGGATGGGCCAACGACGACTTTC.

This clone has a single count. The genes are TRBV5-8 and TRBJ2-5, with D possibly matching TRBD1 (6 bases). With 2 bases removed from V and 5 bases from J, the gap between germline ends came to 10 bases. CDR3 size: 13 residues. Germline CDR1 and CDR2: SGHTS and YDEGEE. CDR3: CASSFHRVETQYF. The CDR3 nucleotides read TGTGCCAGCAGCTTCCACAGGGTTGAGACCCAGTACTTC.

Concerning this clone: The same CDR3 can be traced to other DNA sequences in this sample. V is TRBV6-1 and J is TRBJ1-6; D is possibly TRBD1 (5 bases). The CDR3 is 13 residues long. Per germline, CDR1 MNHNS and CDR2 SASEGT. The germline V and J ends were trimmed by 3 bases and 10 bases, with 10 bases remaining between them. DNA for the CDR3: TGTGCCAGCAGTGATAGAAGGGGATCACCCCTCCACTTT. It codes for CASSDRRGSPLHF.

The chain joins TRBV11-2 to TRBJ1-1; D remains unclear. V was pared by 2 bases and J by 6 bases, with 16 bases between. This CDR3 is 15 amino acids long. Germline lookup yields CDR1 SGHAT and CDR2 FQNNGV. The CDR3 DNA reads as TGTGCCAGCAGCTTATCTTGGGCGGCCGGGGCTGAAGCTTTCTTT. Its translation is CASSLSWAAGAEAFF. Together with reference TRBV11-2 and TRBJ1-1, the CDR3 gives the full variable domain: EAGVAQSPRYKIIEKRQSVAFWCNPISGHATLYWYQQILGQGPKLLIQFQNNGVVDDSQLPKDRFSAERLKGVDSTLKIQPAKLEDSAVYLCASSLSWAAGAEAFFGQGTRLTVV.

V and J are TRBV27 and TRBJ2-3; possible D gene TRBD2, 6 bases. Germline-derived CDR1 and CDR2 are MNHEY and SMNVEV (reference sequence). This CDR3 has 15 amino acids. V was cut by 3 bases and J by 5 bases, with 15 bases left in between. For the CDR3, the DNA is TGTGCCAGCAGTTTGGGGCGGGGCGGGCTAGATACGCAGTATTTT. Protein sequence: CASSLGRGGLDTQYF.

This clone was detected a few times. The rearrangement links TRBV5-6 to TRBJ1-5; a weak D match, TRBD1 (6 bases). This CDR3 contains 13 residues. V shed 3 bases and J shed 11 bases, with 15 bases lying between them. Germline assignment: CDR1 SGHDT and CDR2 YYEEEE. CDR3 residues: CASSSHRVGAQHF. The CDR3 nucleotides read TGTGCCAGCAGCTCCCACAGGGTTGGGGCCCAGCATTTT.

CDR3 in DNA: TGTGCCAGCTCCCCCGCTTGGGGGCCTTACACTGAAGCTTTCTTT. Its translation is CASSPAWGPYTEAFF. This chain connects TRBV18 to TRBJ1-1; D possibly corresponds to TRBD1 (6 bases). The CDR3 extends over 15 amino acids. V lost 6 bases to trimming and J lost 3 bases, with 17 bases between them. In germline, CDR1 is KGHSH, CDR2 LQKENI.

The V call is TRBV2, the J call TRBJ2-7, with 8 bases identical to TRBD1. From germline, CDR1 is SNHLY and CDR2 FYNNEI. The CDR3 contains 18 residues. With V trimmed by 8 bases and J by 0 bases, 18 bases remained unmatched. CDR3 protein: CASEGGIRGQVLSYEQYF. CDR3 DNA sequence: TGTGCCAGCGAGGGAGGAATAAGGGGACAGGTCCTCTCCTACGAGCAGTACTTC.

The chain recombines TRBV30 with TRBJ2-7; 8 bases fit TRBD1. The germline V gene encodes CDR1 GTSNPN and CDR2 SVGIG (reference sequence). This CDR3 region has 14 residues. Trimming at V came to 3 bases and at J to 0 bases, leaving 4 bases not matched to a gene. CDR3: CAWSRDRNSYEQYF. The CDR3 DNA follows: TGTGCCTGGAGCCGGGACAGGAACTCCTACGAGCAGTACTTC.

The chain recombines TRBV6-6 with TRBJ2-2, with a tentative D call TRBD2 (5 bases). Germline-derived CDR1 and CDR2 are MNHNY and SVGAGI (reference sequence). The CDR3 length is 12 residues. With 5 bases removed from V and 7 bases from J, the gap between germline ends came to 8 bases. The CDR3 DNA reads TGTGCCAGCAGTCATCGGGACGGGGAGCTGTTTTTT. Encoded protein: CASSHRDGELFF.